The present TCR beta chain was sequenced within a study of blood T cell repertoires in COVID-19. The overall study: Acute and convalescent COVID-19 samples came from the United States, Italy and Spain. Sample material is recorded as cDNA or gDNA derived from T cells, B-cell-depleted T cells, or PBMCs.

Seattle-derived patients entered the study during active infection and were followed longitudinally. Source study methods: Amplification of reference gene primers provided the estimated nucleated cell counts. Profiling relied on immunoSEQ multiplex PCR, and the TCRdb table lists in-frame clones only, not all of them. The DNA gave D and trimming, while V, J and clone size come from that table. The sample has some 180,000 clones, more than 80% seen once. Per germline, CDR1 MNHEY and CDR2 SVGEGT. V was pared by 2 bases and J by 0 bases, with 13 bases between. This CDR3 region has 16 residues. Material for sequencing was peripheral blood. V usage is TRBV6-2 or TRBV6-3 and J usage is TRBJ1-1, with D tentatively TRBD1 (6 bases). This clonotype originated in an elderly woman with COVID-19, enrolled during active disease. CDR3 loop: CASSYTRGGLNTEAFF. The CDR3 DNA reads TGTGCCAGCAGTTACACTCGAGGGGGACTGAACACTGAAGCTTTCTTT.